The 13 T cell receptor beta chains below all came from one sample that was sequenced in a study of T cells expressing NK-cell markers (dated by TCRdb to the early 2020s). Library generation was performed with 5' RACE. TCRdb records Illumina HiSeq 2000 as the sequencer. Through TCRdb reprocessing, the reads give one entry per CDR3 protein sequence; DNA is omitted. The sample's table covers about 460,000 distinct CDR3 sequences. The ten largest make up approximately 1.4% of the sample. The sample was blood T cells: a sorted CD56 or NKG2C T cell subset, CD4+ or CD8+ T cells, or bulk PBMC T cells (not recorded which). The origin of the receptors is a woman aged 45-65 years in good health. Donor details come from another sample of the same person, matched by shared clones.

V usage is TRBV20-1 and J usage is TRBJ1-6. The CDR3 spans 15 residues. The germline V gene has CDR1 DFQATT and CDR2 SNEGSKA (reference sequence). Here the CDR3 reads CSARVTGTAVRALHF.

The chain recombines TRBV5-1 with TRBJ2-3; as DNA is missing, the TRBD1 call by TCRdb cannot be tested. CDR1 SGHRS and CDR2 YFSETQ come from the germline V gene. CDR3 length: 13 amino acids. The CDR3 spells CARSTGLWDTQYF.

CDR3 loop: CASSPGGRGARTFF. This chain joins TRBV12-3 or TRBV12-4 and TRBJ1-1; TCRdb gives TRBD1 as the D gene, but with no DNA this cannot be confirmed. The CDR3 length is 14 residues.

The V call is TRBV5-6, the J call TRBJ2-2; TCRdb calls TRBD1, which cannot be checked without DNA. The germline V gene has CDR1 SGHDT and CDR2 YYEEEE. The CDR3 spans 15 residues. The CDR3 is CASSGGQGVAGELFF.

This chain joins TRBV29-1 and TRBJ2-5; TCRdb reports TRBD1, a call that lacks DNA to check it against. The CDR3 is made up of 12 amino acids. The V gene's germline CDR1 is SQVTM and CDR2 ANQGSEA. The CDR3 sequence: CSVEWGPETQYF.

The rearrangement joins TRBV6-6 to TRBJ2-5; there is no DNA to check the TCRdb D call of TRBD2. The germline V gene encodes CDR1 MNHNY and CDR2 SVGAGI (reference sequence). The CDR3 contains 14 residues. CDR3 residues: CASRMTSGQETQYF.

The chain is built from TRBV20-1 and TRBJ1-4. The germline CDR1 and CDR2 sequences are DFQATT and SNEGSKA (reference sequence). CDR3 length equals 11 residues. CDR3 loop: CSTRINEKLFF.

CDR3 amino acids: CATSDILGTHNEQFF. J is TRBJ2-1 and V is TRBV24-1; TCRdb's assignment of TRBD2 cannot be checked, as there is no DNA. CDR3 length: 15 amino acids. Germline V gene data show CDR1 as KGHDR and CDR2 as SFDVKD.

The chain carries TRBV24-1 and TRBJ1-1. CDR3 length: 15 amino acids. Germline values: CDR1 KGHDR, CDR2 SFDVKD. The CDR3 region is CATSDARPGSTEAFF.

The chain carries TRBV3-1 and TRBJ2-7; no DNA is available, so the TRBD1 call from TCRdb remains unchecked. This CDR3 is 13 amino acids long. The V gene's germline CDR1 is LGHDT and CDR2 YNNKEL (reference sequence). The CDR3 sequence: CASSQDRGEEQYF.

The gene calls are TRBV7-3 and TRBJ2-1; TCRdb names TRBD2, which stays unverified in the absence of DNA. In germline, CDR1 is SGHTA, CDR2 FQGTGA. The CDR3 sequence is 16 residues long. The chain's CDR3 is CASSPTLAGGRNEQFF.

The chain recombines TRBV11-3 with TRBJ2-3; TCRdb's D call of TRBD2 is untestable without DNA. CDR1 and CDR2 from the germline V gene are SGHNT and YENEEA. CDR3 size: 19 residues. CDR3 sequence: CASSSYPGLAGDGGDTQYF.

The chain carries TRBV11-2 and TRBJ2-1; TCRdb indicates TRBD1, and absent DNA this call remains unverified. Germline loops: CDR1 SGHAT, CDR2 FQNNGV. There are 14 residues in the CDR3. CDR3 loop: CASSLGRTNNEQFF.